These 12 T cell receptor beta chains came from one sample sequenced in a study of blood T cell repertoires in COVID-19. TCRdb's copy holds only in-frame clones and misses some; the assay was immunoSEQ multiplex PCR. The table includes more than 200,000 clones, around 90% detected once. Sequencing was carried out using peripheral blood. The origin of the receptors is a man aged 18-30 years with active or convalescent COVID-19.

V gene TRBV10-3 combines with J gene TRBJ2-5; D call uncertain. Trimming removed 4 bases at V and 13 bases at J, with 13 bases between. Germline values: CDR1 ENHRY, CDR2 SYGVKD. The CDR3 contains 11 residues. The CDR3 protein is CAISGATPLYF. The CDR3 DNA follows: TGTGCCATCAGTGGGGCGACGCCCTTGTACTTC.

The V gene is TRBV18, the J gene TRBJ2-7, with a tentative D call TRBD1 (5 bases). From germline, CDR1 is KGHSH and CDR2 LQKENI. This CDR3 has 14 residues. Between the trimmed V and J ends, which lost 1 base and 3 bases, there was a span of 10 bases. The CDR3 DNA reads TGTGCCAGCTCACCACTTCTGGACAACTACGAGCAGTACTTC. It is translated as CASSPLLDNYEQYF.

The V and J genes are TRBV5-8 and TRBJ1-2, with 7 bases lining up with TRBD1. V was pared by 4 bases and J by 7 bases, with 7 bases of the junction left unmatched. From germline, CDR1 is SGHTS and CDR2 YDEGEE. The CDR3 is 13 amino acids. In nucleotides, the CDR3 is TGTGCCAGCAGCGCAGACAGGGCTCCTGGCTACACCTTC. Amino acids: CASSADRAPGYTF.

V is TRBV2 and J is TRBJ2-2; 7 nucleotides agree with TRBD2. V was pared by 6 bases and J by 8 bases, with 9 bases of the junction left unmatched. The CDR3 consists of 14 residues. Germline CDR1 is SNHLY and CDR2 is FYNNEI. CDR3 bases: TGTGCCAGCAGCGTAATGACTAGCAGTGGGGAGCTGTTTTTT. It specifies CASSVMTSSGELFF.

V gene TRBV18 combines with J gene TRBJ2-2; 10 bases line up with TRBD2. The CDR3 has 16 amino acids. Germline-derived CDR1 and CDR2 are KGHSH and LQKENI. V was pared by 3 bases and J by 7 bases, with 8 bases of the junction left unmatched. This CDR3 is CASSPGLADLSGELFF. In DNA, the CDR3 is TGTGCCAGCTCACCTGGACTAGCGGACTTGAGCGGGGAGCTGTTTTTT.

The chain recombines TRBV30 with TRBJ1-1, with a possible D match to TRBD1 (6 bases). Per the germline V gene, CDR1 is GTSNPN and CDR2 is SVGIG (reference sequence). CDR3 size: 16 residues. V was trimmed by 0 bases and J by 1 base, leaving 15 bases between them. CDR3 nucleotide sequence: TGTGCCTGGAGTGTTTACTCAGGGGATTCGAACACTGAAGCTTTCTTT. Protein: CAWSVYSGDSNTEAFF.

This chain links TRBV29-1 with TRBJ2-3; a possible D gene is TRBD2 (5 bases). CDR1 and CDR2 from the germline V gene are SQVTM and ANQGSEA. Trimming cost V 6 bases and J 2 bases, with 9 bases left between them. The CDR3 has 12 amino acids. CDR3 region: CSVYRDTDTQYF. CDR3 DNA: TGCAGCGTCTACCGGGACACAGATACGCAGTATTTT.

The chain has TRBV6-5 and TRBJ1-5, with no clear D. The germline gives CDR1 MNHEY, CDR2 SVGAGI. The CDR3 spans 13 residues. V lost 5 bases and J 4 bases, leaving 9 bases between the germline ends. The CDR3 spells CASSPQVNQPQHF. The CDR3 DNA is TGTGCCAGCAGTCCCCAGGTGAATCAGCCCCAGCATTTT.

The gene calls are TRBV9 and TRBJ1-6; no firm D call. CDR3 length: 17 amino acids. Germline V gene sequence: CDR1 SGDLS, CDR2 YYNGEE. V was shortened by 2 bases and J by 6 bases, with 18 bases between the two germline ends. CDR3 residues: CASSVSGMPGGNSPLHF. CDR3 DNA sequence: TGTGCCAGCAGCGTGTCCGGTATGCCTGGAGGTAATTCACCCCTCCACTTT.

The chain has TRBV6-5 and TRBJ1-2, with D perhaps TRBD1 (6 bases). The CDR3 is 15 residues long. The ends were cut back, 6 bases at V and 0 bases at J, with 14 bases in the middle. The germline gives CDR1 MNHEY, CDR2 SVGAGI. The CDR3 reads CASRAGVPANYGYTF. The CDR3 DNA follows: TGTGCCAGCAGGGCAGGGGTCCCGGCTAACTATGGCTACACCTTC.

The chain carries TRBV6-5 and TRBJ2-2, with D perhaps matching TRBD2 (5 bases). Germline CDR1 reads MNHEY; CDR2 reads SVGAGI. The germline V and J ends were trimmed by 6 bases and 5 bases, with 16 bases remaining between them. The CDR3 extends over 15 amino acids. The CDR3 region is CASSSHSSGTGELFF. The CDR3 DNA reads TGTGCCAGCAGCAGCCACTCAAGCGGTACCGGGGAGCTGTTTTTT.

This clone was seen a single time. In nucleotides, the CDR3 is TGTGCCAGCAGGGGCGGGAGGGGGGACAATGAGCAGTTCTTC. Its translation is CASRGGRGDNEQFF. V gene TRBV2 combines with J gene TRBJ2-1, with TRBD2 matching over 9 bases. Germline values: CDR1 SNHLY, CDR2 FYNNEI. This CDR3 spans 14 amino acids. With V trimmed by 6 bases and J by 5 bases, 5 bases remained unmatched.